This T cell receptor (beta chain) was identified in a study of PD-L1 blockade in urothelial cancer. Sequenced by immunoSEQ multiplex PCR; TCRdb stores in-frame clones only, minus some. The sample consists of about 51,000 clones, more than 75% of them appearing once. The CDR3 loop spans 13 amino acids. Unmatched junction bases numbered 10, after V lost 8 bases and J lost 8 bases. CDR1 is MNHEY and CDR2 is SMNVEV in the germline V gene (reference sequence). This sequence joins TRBV27 and TRBJ1-2, with 8 bases that match TRBD1. The TCR comes from a man aged 60 to 69 with urothelial cancer. The sample consisted of PBMCs, taken around atezolizumab (anti-PD-L1) treatment. In DNA, the CDR3 is TGTGCCAGCGGACTAGACAGGGGACAAGGCTACACCTTC. Its translation is CASGLDRGQGYTF.